This is a list of T cell receptor beta chains from one sample in a study of long-term antiretroviral therapy in people with HIV. Sequencing was performed with immunoSEQ multiplex PCR; in TCRdb, only in-frame clones are kept and a portion is missing. The table has about 15,000 clones, roughly four fifths seen once. The sample here was unsorted PBMCs, taken 0.1 years after starting antiretroviral therapy. Receptor source: a man aged 18 to 30 with HIV. Both conserved end residues are part of each CDR3. A D gene is named only where the DNA matches it firmly. Clone size appears in some rows only: once, few, many, or a class for an expanded clone.

v_gene: TRBV6-1
j_gene: TRBJ1-4
d_gene: .
abundance: .
len: 15
CDR3aa: CASSETGEANEKLFF
CDR3nt: TGTGCCAGCAGTGAAACGGGGGAGGCTAATGAAAAACTGTTTTTT

v_gene: TRBV10-3
j_gene: TRBJ1-1
d_gene: .
abundance: few
len: 15
CDR3aa: CAISENDGGNTEAFF
CDR3nt: TGTGCCATCAGTGAGAATGACGGCGGGAACACTGAAGCTTTCTTT

v_gene: TRBV7-2
j_gene: TRBJ2-2
d_gene: .
abundance: .
len: 13
CDR3aa: CASSQSLAGELFF
CDR3nt: TGTGCCAGCAGCCAAAGTTTGGCCGGGGAGCTGTTTTTT

v_gene: TRBV9
j_gene: TRBJ1-6
d_gene: .
abundance: .
len: 15
CDR3aa: CASSLTSGRGSPLHF
CDR3nt: TGTGCCAGCAGCCTCACATCCGGGAGGGGTTCACCCCTCCACTTT

v_gene: TRBV5-4
j_gene: TRBJ1-2
d_gene: .
abundance: .
len: 14
CDR3aa: CASSLEGGSYGYTF
CDR3nt: TGTGCCAGCAGCTTGGAGGGAGGGTCATATGGCTACACCTTC

v_gene: TRBV19
j_gene: TRBJ1-5
d_gene: .
abundance: .
len: 14
CDR3aa: CASSADTFNQPQHF
CDR3nt: TGTGCCAGTTCCGCGGACACGTTCAATCAGCCCCAGCATTTT

v_gene: TRBV29-1
j_gene: TRBJ2-1
d_gene: TRBD1
abundance: .
len: 15
CDR3aa: CSVQPGQGTGNEQFF
CDR3nt: TGCAGCGTCCAACCGGGACAGGGGACTGGGAATGAGCAGTTCTTC

v_gene: TRBV7-2
j_gene: TRBJ2-2
d_gene: .
abundance: .
len: 13
CDR3aa: CASSLGRDGELFF
CDR3nt: TGTGCCAGCAGCCTCGGCCGTGACGGGGAGCTGTTTTTT

v_gene: TRBV10-3
j_gene: TRBJ2-1
d_gene: .
abundance: once
len: 11
CDR3aa: CATEGGNEQFF
CDR3nt: TGTGCCACCGAGGGGGGGAATGAGCAGTTCTTC

v_gene: TRBV7-8
j_gene: TRBJ2-3
d_gene: TRBD2
abundance: .
len: 13
CDR3aa: CASSKTSGDTQYF
CDR3nt: TGTGCCAGCAGCAAGACTAGCGGAGATACGCAGTATTTT

v_gene: TRBV7-2
j_gene: TRBJ2-3
d_gene: TRBD2
abundance: .
len: 13
CDR3aa: CASSLGGLPTQYF
CDR3nt: TGTGCCAGCAGCTTAGGGGGACTACCGACGCAGTATTTT

v_gene: TRBV2
j_gene: TRBJ2-7
d_gene: .
abundance: .
len: 14
CDR3aa: CASSGTGKLLEQYF
CDR3nt: TGTGCCAGCAGTGGAACGGGAAAACTCCTCGAGCAGTACTTC

v_gene: TRBV30
j_gene: TRBJ2-1
d_gene: .
abundance: .
len: 10
CDR3aa: CAWSLGEQFF
CDR3nt: TGTGCCTGGAGCCTAGGTGAGCAGTTCTTC

v_gene: TRBV27
j_gene: TRBJ1-1
d_gene: .
abundance: .
len: 15
CDR3aa: CASSLLGKGGTEAFF
CDR3nt: TGTGCCAGCAGTTTATTGGGGAAAGGGGGCACTGAAGCTTTCTTT

v_gene: TRBV11-2
j_gene: TRBJ1-1
d_gene: .
abundance: .
len: 12
CDR3aa: CASSFRASEAFF
CDR3nt: TGTGCCAGCAGCTTTAGGGCGTCTGAAGCTTTCTTT

v_gene: TRBV13
j_gene: TRBJ1-5
d_gene: .
abundance: .
len: 12
CDR3aa: CASSLRNQPQHF
CDR3nt: TGTGCCAGCAGCTTAAGGAATCAGCCCCAGCATTTT

v_gene: TRBV2
j_gene: TRBJ1-5
d_gene: .
abundance: .
len: 16
CDR3aa: CASSEAGAESNQPQHF
CDR3nt: TGTGCCAGCAGTGAAGCGGGGGCAGAAAGCAATCAGCCCCAGCATTTT

v_gene: TRBV2
j_gene: TRBJ1-2
d_gene: .
abundance: .
len: 15
CDR3aa: CASSEALQGLYGYTF
CDR3nt: TGTGCCAGCAGTGAAGCCCTACAGGGCCTCTATGGCTACACCTTC

v_gene: TRBV6-5
j_gene: TRBJ1-1
d_gene: .
abundance: .
len: 13
CDR3aa: CASSYTGAGEAFF
CDR3nt: TGTGCCAGCAGTTATACGGGTGCGGGTGAAGCTTTCTTT

v_gene: TRBV9
j_gene: TRBJ1-2
d_gene: .
abundance: .
len: 15
CDR3aa: CASSSNDRGNYGYTF
CDR3nt: TGTGCCAGCAGCTCCAACGACAGAGGGAACTATGGCTACACCTTC

v_gene: TRBV6-1
j_gene: TRBJ1-1
d_gene: .
abundance: .
len: 10
CDR3aa: CASSVGEAFF
CDR3nt: TGTGCCAGCAGTGTAGGTGAAGCTTTCTTT

v_gene: TRBV27
j_gene: TRBJ2-1
d_gene: .
abundance: once
len: 14
CDR3aa: CASSFTGGNNEQFF
CDR3nt: TGTGCCAGCAGTTTCACCGGGGGAAACAATGAGCAGTTCTTC

v_gene: TRBV5-4
j_gene: TRBJ2-2
d_gene: .
abundance: .
len: 13
CDR3aa: CASSFTAGGELFF
CDR3nt: TGTGCCAGCAGCTTTACCGCGGGTGGGGAGCTGTTTTTT

v_gene: TRBV19
j_gene: TRBJ2-1
d_gene: .
abundance: .
len: 15
CDR3aa: CASSIGDQTGNEQFF
CDR3nt: TGTGCCAGTAGTATTGGGGACCAAACTGGGAATGAGCAGTTCTTC

v_gene: TRBV19
j_gene: TRBJ1-1
d_gene: TRBD1
abundance: .
len: 13
CDR3aa: CASVDFKTGKAFF
CDR3nt: TGTGCCAGTGTCGATTTTAAGACAGGGAAAGCTTTCTTT

v_gene: TRBV7-2
j_gene: TRBJ2-7
d_gene: .
abundance: .
len: 15
CDR3aa: CASSRSRSYTYEQYF
CDR3nt: TGTGCCAGCAGCCGCTCCAGATCCTACACCTACGAGCAGTACTTC

v_gene: TRBV28
j_gene: TRBJ2-7
d_gene: TRBD1
abundance: once
len: 18
CDR3aa: CASSGTGVPPPDPYEQYF
CDR3nt: TGTGCCAGCAGTGGGACAGGGGTCCCTCCCCCTGATCCCTACGAGCAGTACTTC

v_gene: TRBV30
j_gene: TRBJ1-3
d_gene: .
abundance: once
len: 13
CDR3aa: CARDGAYGNTIYF
CDR3nt: TGTGCCAGAGACGGGGCGTATGGAAACACCATATATTTT

v_gene: TRBV19
j_gene: TRBJ2-2
d_gene: .
abundance: .
len: 15
CDR3aa: CASSLGQPGSGELFF
CDR3nt: TGTGCCAGTAGTTTGGGGCAGCCTGGGTCCGGGGAGCTGTTTTTT

v_gene: TRBV7-9
j_gene: TRBJ2-7
d_gene: .
abundance: few
len: 14
CDR3aa: CASSLVGQTYEQYF
CDR3nt: TGTGCCAGCAGCTTAGTTGGACAGACCTACGAGCAGTACTTC

v_gene: TRBV7-8
j_gene: TRBJ2-7
d_gene: TRBD2
abundance: .
len: 14
CDR3aa: CASSLSGGEYEQYF
CDR3nt: TGTGCCAGCAGCCTTAGCGGGGGGGAATACGAGCAGTACTTC

v_gene: TRBV6-6
j_gene: TRBJ2-7
d_gene: .
abundance: .
len: 12
CDR3aa: CASSPGSYEQYF
CDR3nt: TGTGCCAGCAGTCCGGGGAGTTACGAGCAGTACTTC

v_gene: TRBV12-5
j_gene: TRBJ2-5
d_gene: .
abundance: .
len: 14
CDR3aa: CASGFREGAETQYF
CDR3nt: TGTGCTAGTGGTTTCAGGGAGGGGGCAGAGACCCAGTACTTC

v_gene: TRBV25-1
j_gene: TRBJ1-1
d_gene: .
abundance: .
len: 13
CDR3aa: CASSEWSITEAFF
CDR3nt: TGTGCCAGCAGTGAATGGAGTATAACTGAAGCTTTCTTT

v_gene: TRBV6-6
j_gene: TRBJ2-7
d_gene: TRBD1
abundance: .
len: 12
CDR3aa: CATRQGSYEQYF
CDR3nt: TGTGCCACCCGACAGGGGTCCTACGAGCAGTACTTC

v_gene: TRBV7-8
j_gene: TRBJ2-3
d_gene: .
abundance: .
len: 16
CDR3aa: CASSSSATGFTDTQYF
CDR3nt: TGTGCCAGCAGCTCCTCCGCCACGGGATTCACAGATACGCAGTATTTT